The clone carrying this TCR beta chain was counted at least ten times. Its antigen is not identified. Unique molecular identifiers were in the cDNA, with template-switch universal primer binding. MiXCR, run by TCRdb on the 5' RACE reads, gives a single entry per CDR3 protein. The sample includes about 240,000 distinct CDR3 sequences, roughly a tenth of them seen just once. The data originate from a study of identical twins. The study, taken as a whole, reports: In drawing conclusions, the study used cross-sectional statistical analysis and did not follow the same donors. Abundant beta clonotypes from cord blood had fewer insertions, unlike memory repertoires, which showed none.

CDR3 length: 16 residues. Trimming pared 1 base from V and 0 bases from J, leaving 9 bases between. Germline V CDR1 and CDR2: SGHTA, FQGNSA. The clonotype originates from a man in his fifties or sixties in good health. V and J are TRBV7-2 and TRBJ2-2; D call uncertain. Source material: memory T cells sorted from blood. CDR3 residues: CASSLGSRPNTGELFF. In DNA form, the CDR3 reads TGTGCCAGCAGCTTAGGATCGAGACCGAACACCGGGGAGCTGTTTTTT.